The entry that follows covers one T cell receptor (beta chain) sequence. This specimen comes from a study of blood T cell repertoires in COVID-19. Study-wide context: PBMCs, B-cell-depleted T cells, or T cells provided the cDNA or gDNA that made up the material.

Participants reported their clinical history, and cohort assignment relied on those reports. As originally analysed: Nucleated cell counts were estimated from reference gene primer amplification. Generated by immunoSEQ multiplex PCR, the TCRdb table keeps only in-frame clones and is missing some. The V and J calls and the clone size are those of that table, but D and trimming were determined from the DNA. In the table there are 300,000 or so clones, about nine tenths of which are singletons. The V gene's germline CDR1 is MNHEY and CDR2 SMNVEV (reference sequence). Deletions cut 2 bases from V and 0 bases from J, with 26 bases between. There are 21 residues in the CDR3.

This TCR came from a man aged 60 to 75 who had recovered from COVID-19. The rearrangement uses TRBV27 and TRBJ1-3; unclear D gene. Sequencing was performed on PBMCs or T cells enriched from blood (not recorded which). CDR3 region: CASSLRLTRSISGSSGNTIYF. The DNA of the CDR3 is TGTGCCAGCAGTTTAAGACTAACCAGATCAATTTCGGGGAGCTCTGGAAACACCATATATTTT.